What follows describes a single T cell receptor (beta chain). This sample is drawn from a study of blood T cell repertoires in COVID-19. TCRdb's copy holds only in-frame clones and misses some; the assay was immunoSEQ multiplex PCR. The sample carries 70,000 to 85,000 clones, around four fifths recorded once. The CDR3 consists of 15 residues. Germline V gene data show CDR1 as SGHAT and CDR2 as FQNNGV. Trimming took 4 bases from V and 0 from J; bases not matched to a gene: 2. This receptor was identified in a man aged 80 or over with active or convalescent COVID-19. The chain recombines TRBV11-2 with TRBJ2-3; 9 bases are shared with TRBD1. Sequencing used peripheral blood. This chain's CDR3 is CASSSGTGSTDTQYF. The CDR3 coding sequence is TGTGCCAGCAGCTCCGGGACAGGGAGCACAGATACGCAGTATTTT.